A selection of T cell receptor beta chains follows, all from one sample in a study of identical twins. TCRdb reprocessed the 5' RACE reads with MiXCR, giving one entry per CDR3 protein. Found here are hundreds of thousands of distinct CDR3 sequences, 20% to 25% of them singletons; the top ten hold 0.4% to 0.6%. These data are also associated with another study on yellow fever vaccine responses in identical twins.

The source material was CD4+ T cells sorted from blood. These receptor sequences come from a woman aged 18-29 years in good health. Both conserved end residues are part of each CDR3. Each record gives: V gene, J gene, D gene, CDR3 protein. D genes are given only for firm matches.

TRBV28	TRBJ2-7	TRBD1	CASSFGDRARTEQYF
TRBV12-3/TRBV12-4	TRBJ1-1	.	CASSLVGSGAKNTEAFF
TRBV5-1	TRBJ2-3	.	CASSLAPGGRTDTQYF
TRBV15	TRBJ2-1	.	CATSSGGRDQAYNEQFF
TRBV10-3	TRBJ2-2	TRBD2	CAISESPAGVTTGELFF
TRBV6-6	TRBJ2-5	.	CASSYRGTQYF
TRBV10-3	TRBJ2-7	.	CAISEGANEQYF
TRBV3-1	TRBJ1-2	TRBD1	CASSQVGQGVYGYTF
TRBV3-1	TRBJ2-3	TRBD2	CASSRSGGAVEADTQYF
TRBV9	TRBJ2-7	TRBD2	CASSPGGSLGYEQYF
TRBV29-1	TRBJ2-7	.	CSVEEWQGGPYEQYF
TRBV6-2/TRBV6-3	TRBJ1-4	TRBD1	CASSPRTGWHEKLFF
TRBV19	TRBJ2-2	.	CASSIGFQSTGELFF
TRBV24-1	TRBJ2-7	TRBD1	CATSEGPGTASSYEQYF
TRBV7-3	TRBJ1-1	TRBD1	CASSLGLGTGWENTEAFF
TRBV12-3/TRBV12-4	TRBJ2-4	.	CASSPAGGSKNIQYF
TRBV7-9	TRBJ1-2	.	CASSLEGLLNYGYTF
TRBV29-1	TRBJ1-3	TRBD1	CSVETGGNTIYF
TRBV24-1	TRBJ2-3	.	CATSDNGLKYF
TRBV5-1	TRBJ1-2	TRBD1	CASSLTGAYGYTF
TRBV12-3/TRBV12-4	TRBJ2-3	.	CASSPTDNTDTQYF
TRBV18	TRBJ2-3	TRBD2	CASSPLAGADTQYF
TRBV11-1	TRBJ2-3	TRBD2	CASSLLFRLAGDPDTQYF
TRBV6-5	TRBJ2-4	TRBD1	CASRLSGTDKNIQYF
TRBV24-1	TRBJ2-1	TRBD2	CATSDLRGGGSYNEQFF
TRBV28	TRBJ1-4	.	CASSLLGATNEKLFF
TRBV5-1	TRBJ1-1	.	CASSLEVFMNTEAFF
TRBV7-7	TRBJ2-1	TRBD2	CASSLGLAGFGEQFF
TRBV5-1	TRBJ2-3	.	CASSPDSWTDTQYF
TRBV18	TRBJ1-5	TRBD1	CASSPPGTANQPQHF
TRBV11-2	TRBJ2-4	.	CASSLSASAKNIQYF
TRBV12-3/TRBV12-4	TRBJ2-5	.	CASSSSTKRTQETQYF
TRBV6-5	TRBJ2-7	.	CASSLHRSTGEQYF
TRBV2	TRBJ1-3	.	CASSRGSSGNTIYF
TRBV11-2	TRBJ2-3	.	CASSFTRITDTQYF
TRBV2	TRBJ2-3	.	CASSRRLTGGTDTQYF
TRBV15	TRBJ2-1	TRBD2	CATSVGLAGAYNEQFF
TRBV5-1	TRBJ1-4	TRBD1	CACSLDRATEKLFF
TRBV2	TRBJ2-1	TRBD2	CASSGRTSGNNEQFF
TRBV19	TRBJ1-6	.	CASTNLDNSPLHF